This entry lists 24 T cell receptor beta chains sequenced from one sample in a study of shared clonotypes between healthy human individuals. The table came from immunoSEQ multiplex PCR; TCRdb's copy has only in-frame clones and leaves some out. Of about 1.1 million clones detected, 78% appear once; the ten largest clones hold roughly 0.56%. Sequenced material: memory CD4+ T cells from PBMCs. Subset here: CD45RA-negative fraction. The receptors here all came from a man younger than 30 in good health. Some clones in this sample may be carry-over from other donors' samples.

This clone was observed once. The V and J genes are TRBV2 and TRBJ2-5; 9 bases agree with TRBD2. With V trimmed by 6 bases and J by 1 base, 6 bases remained unmatched. CDR1 and CDR2 from the germline V gene are SNHLY and FYNNEI. This CDR3 region has 15 residues. CDR3: CASSGAGGGQETQYF. CDR3 sequence (DNA): TGTGCCAGCAGCGGGGCGGGAGGGGGCCAAGAGACCCAGTACTTC.

The chain recombines TRBV11-1 with TRBJ2-7, with D perhaps matching TRBD1 or TRBD2 (5 bases each). The germline CDR1 and CDR2 sequences are SGHAT and FQDESV (reference sequence). The CDR3 runs 15 residues. V dropped 3 bases and J dropped 2 bases, with 14 bases sitting between them. CDR3 in amino acids: CASSLGQGPAYEQYF. The CDR3 coding sequence is TGTGCCAGCAGCTTGGGGCAGGGACCCGCCTACGAGCAGTACTTC.

The chain is built from TRBV6-5 and TRBJ1-5; D perhaps matches TRBD1 (6 bases). V was clipped by 4 bases and J by 7 bases, with 17 bases between them. Germline V gives CDR1 MNHEY, CDR2 SVGAGI. The CDR3 has 15 amino acids. CDR3 DNA: TGTGCCAGCAGTTTATTGAACAGGGTCGGGCAGCCCCAGCATTTT. Translation: CASSLLNRVGQPQHF.

The rearrangement joins TRBV6-1 to TRBJ2-5, with D perhaps TRBD2 (5 bases). The CDR3 is 14 amino acids. Germline V gene lookup returns CDR1 MNHNS and CDR2 SASEGT. V dropped 1 base and J dropped 4 bases, with 10 bases sitting between them. The CDR3 protein is CASSEGRAGETQYF. CDR3 bases: TGTGCCAGCAGTGAAGGCCGGGCGGGAGAGACCCAGTACTTC.

The J gene is TRBJ2-2, the V gene TRBV27; D gene unclear. V was cut by 4 bases and J by 0 bases, with 9 bases left in between. Germline V gene sequence: CDR1 MNHEY, CDR2 SMNVEV (reference sequence). The CDR3 has 15 amino acids. Here the CDR3 reads CASSSPYANTGELFF. The CDR3 DNA is TGTGCCAGCAGTTCTCCATACGCGAACACCGGGGAGCTGTTTTTT.

This clone was recorded a few times. The chain employs TRBV29-1 and TRBJ1-3; D is uncertain. This CDR3 is 12 amino acids long. Germline V gives CDR1 SQVTM, CDR2 ANQGSEA. Trimming pared 7 bases from V and 2 bases from J, leaving 9 bases between. The CDR3 DNA reads TGCAGCGCTGAGAACCCTGGAAACACCATATATTTT. Protein sequence: CSAENPGNTIYF. Full variable domain (missing parts from reference TRBV29-1 and TRBJ1-3): SAVISQKPSRDICQRGTSLTIQCQVDSQVTMMFWYRQQPGQSLTLIATANQGSEATYESGFVIDKFPISRPNLTFSTLTVSNMSPEDSSIYLCSAENPGNTIYFGEGSWLTVV.

Regarding this clone: A far larger clone is one nucleotide away, so this likely arose from a read error. Because the CDR3 is missing its conserved closing phenylalanine or tryptophan, this is likely a read error. The rearrangement links TRBV4-1 to TRBJ1-2; D not certain. Trimming removed 2 bases at V and 2 bases at J, with 6 bases between. Germline lookup yields CDR1 MGHRA and CDR2 YSYEKL. This CDR3 spans 13 amino acids. CDR3 sequence (DNA): TGCGCCAGCAGCCAACGGGAAAACTATGGCTACACCCTC. Translated: CASSQRENYGYTL.

Concerning this clone itself: A far larger clone is one base from this, pointing to a likely read error. The CDR3, as DNA: TGTGCCAGCAGTTACGGCACGCCCTACGAGCAGTACTTC. It specifies CASSYGTPYEQYF. This sequence joins TRBV6-6 and TRBJ2-7; unclear D gene. V was pared by 2 bases and J by 2 bases, with 7 bases between. Germline V gene data show CDR1 as MNHNY and CDR2 as SVGAGI (reference sequence). This CDR3 spans 13 amino acids.

About this clone itself: This sample also contains other DNA sequences that code for the same CDR3. The rearrangement joins TRBV7-9 to TRBJ2-7; D unresolved. The CDR3 sequence is 12 residues long. Between the trimmed V and J ends, which lost 5 bases and 3 bases, there was a span of 8 bases. The V gene's germline CDR1 is SEHNR and CDR2 FQNEAQ (reference sequence). CDR3 amino acids: CASSRTDYEQYF. The CDR3 DNA is TGTGCCAGCAGCCGGACGGACTACGAGCAGTACTTC.

The genes are TRBV7-6 and TRBJ2-3, with D perhaps TRBD2 (6 bases). Trimming took 3 bases from V and 4 from J, leaving 8 bases between them. The CDR3 spans 13 residues. Germline loops: CDR1 SGHVS, CDR2 FNYEAQ. The CDR3 spells CASSFPSADTQYF. The CDR3 coding sequence is TGTGCCAGCAGCTTCCCTAGCGCAGATACGCAGTATTTT.

The J gene is TRBJ2-2, the V gene TRBV14; a possible D gene is TRBD2 (6 bases). Germline CDR1 and CDR2: SGHDN and FVKESK. CDR3 length equals 15 residues. V was trimmed by 7 bases and J by 3 bases, leaving 15 bases between them. The chain's CDR3 is CASTSLSGDTGELFF. DNA for the CDR3: TGTGCCAGCACTAGCCTATCGGGAGACACCGGGGAGCTGTTTTTT.

The CDR3 loop is CASSLLPVSLVYEQYF. CDR3 DNA sequence: TGTGCCAGCAGCTTATTACCAGTCTCGTTGGTCTACGAGCAGTACTTC. The chain combines TRBV7-2 with TRBJ2-7; D gene ambiguous. Trimming took 2 bases from V and 3 from J, leaving 17 bases between them. Germline CDR1 reads SGHTA; CDR2 reads FQGNSA. The CDR3 runs 16 residues.

The chain uses TRBV29-1 and TRBJ2-5, with a weak D call TRBD2 (5 bases). CDR3 size: 17 residues. Trimming shortened V by 0 bases and J by 1 base, and 18 bases separated the two germline ends. Per the germline V gene, CDR1 is SQVTM and CDR2 is ANQGSEA. CDR3 nucleotide sequence: TGCAGCGTTGAAGATCGCTCGCGGGTGAATTTCCAAGAGACCCAGTACTTC. It codes for CSVEDRSRVNFQETQYF.

This clone was detected a few times. The chain combines TRBV5-4 with TRBJ2-7, with a tentative D call TRBD1 (5 bases). This CDR3 is 15 amino acids long. Germline CDR1 and CDR2: SGHNT and YYREEE (reference sequence). The ends were cut back, 3 bases at V and 2 bases at J, with 15 bases in the middle. CDR3 coding DNA: TGTGCCAGCAGCTACAATGGGGCTAAGCCCTACGAGCAGTACTTC. Protein sequence: CASSYNGAKPYEQYF.

The chain joins TRBV12-5 to TRBJ1-2; 8 nucleotides agree with TRBD1. This CDR3 has 14 residues. The germline gives CDR1 LGHNT, CDR2 FRNRAP. V was pared by 7 bases and J by 2 bases, with 6 bases of the junction left unmatched. The CDR3 region has the DNA TGTGCTAGTGCCTCGGGACAGGCGAACTATGGCTACACCTTC. Protein sequence: CASASGQANYGYTF.

The chain combines TRBV5-6 with TRBJ1-2; D not resolved. With 3 bases removed from V and 4 bases from J, the gap between germline ends came to 13 bases. The CDR3 length is 14 residues. The germline V gene encodes CDR1 SGHDT and CDR2 YYEEEE. In DNA, the CDR3 is TGTGCCAGCAGCTCCACCTACTCCCCCTATGGCTACACCTTC. Its protein is CASSSTYSPYGYTF.

The J gene is TRBJ2-7, the V gene TRBV2; 16 bases align to TRBD2. The CDR3 runs 16 residues. The ends lost 6 bases at V and 7 bases at J; junction bases unmatched: 9. Germline CDR1 is SNHLY and CDR2 is FYNNEI. The CDR3 bases are TGTGCCAGCAGGGAGGGACTAGCGGGAGGGCCTGGGGAGCAGTACTTC. Translation: CASREGLAGGPGEQYF. Variable domain in full (rest from reference TRBV2 and TRBJ2-7): EPEVTQTPSHQVTQMGQEVILRCVPISNHLYFYWYRQILGQKVEFLVSFYNNEISEKSEIFDDQFSVERPDGSNFTLKIRSTKLEDSAMYFCASREGLAGGPGEQYFGPGTRLTVT.

Comment on this clone: The same CDR3 arises from other DNA sequences in this sample as well. The CDR3 nucleotides are TGTGCCAGCAGCCCCAGGGGGGGAACCGGGGAGCTGTTTTTT. Translated: CASSPRGGTGELFF. The chain uses TRBV11-3 and TRBJ2-2; the D call may be TRBD1 or TRBD2 (7 bases each). V was shortened by 5 bases and J by 5 bases, with 12 bases between the two germline ends. The CDR3 has 14 residues. Per germline, CDR1 SGHNT and CDR2 YENEEA.

This chain links TRBV6-1 with TRBJ2-1; 11 bases are a match to TRBD2. The CDR3 is 15 amino acids. V shed 3 bases, J shed 8 bases, and the junction held 6 bases outside the gene matches. The germline V gene has CDR1 MNHNS and CDR2 SASEGT. The DNA of the CDR3 is TGTGCCAGCAGTGATTTAGCGGGAGGGCGGGATGAGCAGTTCTTC. This gives the protein CASSDLAGGRDEQFF.

The chain links TRBV5-6 to TRBJ2-7, with D tentatively TRBD2 (6 bases). This CDR3 has 12 residues. Trimming shortened V by 4 bases and J by 10 bases, and 15 bases separated the two germline ends. From germline, CDR1 is SGHDT and CDR2 YYEEEE. DNA for the CDR3: TGTGCCAGCAGCCCGCTAGGAGGGGAACAGTACTTC. Its translation: CASSPLGGEQYF.

The V call is TRBV5-1, the J call TRBJ2-3, with 8 bases lining up with TRBD2. The CDR3 contains 13 residues. The germline V gene has CDR1 SGHRS and CDR2 YFSETQ. V shed 7 bases and J 5 bases; nucleotides not matched to a gene: 6. The CDR3 DNA follows: TGCGCCAGCCATGGACTAGCTGGAGATACGCAGTATTTT. Translating gives CASHGLAGDTQYF.

On this clone itself: This sample includes further DNA sequences coding for the same CDR3. The V and J genes are TRBV2 and TRBJ1-5; TRBD1 agrees at 8 bases. Germline V gene data show CDR1 as SNHLY and CDR2 as FYNNEI. This CDR3 has 13 amino acids. The ends lost 6 bases at V and 2 bases at J; junction bases unmatched: 0. The CDR3 here is CASRGQGNQPQHF. The DNA of the CDR3 is TGTGCCAGCAGGGGACAGGGCAATCAGCCCCAGCATTTT.

CDR3 DNA sequence: TGTGCCAGTAGTATATGGGACAGGGCACAGACCCAGTACTTC. Its translation: CASSIWDRAQTQYF. The V call is TRBV19, the J call TRBJ2-5, with TRBD1 identical over 9 bases. Germline assignment: CDR1 LNHDA and CDR2 SQIVND (reference sequence). CDR3 size: 14 residues. With 2 bases clipped from V and 6 bases from J, the junction kept 4 bases outside the gene matches.

The rearrangement joins TRBV18 to TRBJ1-1; TRBD1 agrees at 10 bases. V lost 6 bases to trimming and J lost 4 bases; unmatched junction nucleotides: 2. This CDR3 region has 13 residues. Germline loops: CDR1 KGHSH, CDR2 LQKENI. This CDR3 reads CASSWTGGTEAFF. The CDR3 bases are TGTGCCAGCTCCTGGACAGGGGGCACTGAAGCTTTCTTT.